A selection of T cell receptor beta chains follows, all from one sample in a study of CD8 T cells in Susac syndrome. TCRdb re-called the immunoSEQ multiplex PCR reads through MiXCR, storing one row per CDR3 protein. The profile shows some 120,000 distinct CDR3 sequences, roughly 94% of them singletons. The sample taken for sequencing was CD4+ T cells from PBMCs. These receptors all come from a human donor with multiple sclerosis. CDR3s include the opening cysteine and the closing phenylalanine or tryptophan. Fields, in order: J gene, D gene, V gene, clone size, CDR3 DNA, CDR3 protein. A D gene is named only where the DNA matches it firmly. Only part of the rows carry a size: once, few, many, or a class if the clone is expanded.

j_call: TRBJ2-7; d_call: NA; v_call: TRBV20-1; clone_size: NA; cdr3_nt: TGCAGTGCTAGAATAGGACATCCCTACGAGCAGTACTTC; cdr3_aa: CSARIGHPYEQYF
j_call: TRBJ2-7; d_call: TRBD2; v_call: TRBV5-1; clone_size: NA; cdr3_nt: TGCGCCAGCAGCCCGGCGAGCGGGACTAGCGGTTACGAGCAGTACTTC; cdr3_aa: CASSPASGTSGYEQYF
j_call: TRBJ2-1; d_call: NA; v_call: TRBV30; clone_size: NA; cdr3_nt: TGTGCCTGGGGTCGGAATGAGCAGTTCTTC; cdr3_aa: CAWGRNEQFF
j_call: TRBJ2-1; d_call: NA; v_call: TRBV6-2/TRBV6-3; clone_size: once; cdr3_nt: TGTGCCAGCAGACTCGCCCAACAGTCCTACAATGAGCAGTTCTTC; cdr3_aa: CASRLAQQSYNEQFF
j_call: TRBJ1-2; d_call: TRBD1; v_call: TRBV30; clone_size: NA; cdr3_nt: TGTGCCTGGGACAGGGGGCAGGACTATGGCTACACCTTC; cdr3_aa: CAWDRGQDYGYTF
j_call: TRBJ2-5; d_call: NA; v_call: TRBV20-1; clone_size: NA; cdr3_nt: TGCAGTGCTAGAGATGCCCATGGGTATGTAGAGACCCAGTACTTC; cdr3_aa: CSARDAHGYVETQYF
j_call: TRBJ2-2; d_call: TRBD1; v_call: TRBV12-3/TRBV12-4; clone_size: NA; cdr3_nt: TGTGCCAGCAGGCTCGGGACAGAGAACACCGGGGAGCTGTTTTTT; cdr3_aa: CASRLGTENTGELFF
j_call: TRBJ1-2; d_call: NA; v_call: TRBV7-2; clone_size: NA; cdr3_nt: TGTGCCAGCAGCTTATCCGCGGGACCATATGGCTACACCTTC; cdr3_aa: CASSLSAGPYGYTF
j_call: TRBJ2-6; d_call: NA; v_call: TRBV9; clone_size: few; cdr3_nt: TGTGCCAGCAGCCTGTACTCTGGGGCCAACGTCCTGACTTTC; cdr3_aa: CASSLYSGANVLTF
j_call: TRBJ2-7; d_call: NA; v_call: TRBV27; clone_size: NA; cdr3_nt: TGTGCCAGCAGTTTACGAAATGACTACGAGCAGTACTTC; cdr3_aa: CASSLRNDYEQYF
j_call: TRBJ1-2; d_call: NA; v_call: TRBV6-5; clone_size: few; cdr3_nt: TGTGCCAGCAGCCCCGACAGAACCTATGGCTACACCTTC; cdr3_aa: CASSPDRTYGYTF
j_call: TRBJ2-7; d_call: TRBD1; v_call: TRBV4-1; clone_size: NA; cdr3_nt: TGCGCCAGCAGCCAAAACAAGGACAGGTTTTCCTACGAGCAGTACTTC; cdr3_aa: CASSQNKDRFSYEQYF
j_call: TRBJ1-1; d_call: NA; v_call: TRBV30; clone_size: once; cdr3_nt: TGTGCTTCCCAGAAGGCCATGAACACTGAAGCTTTCTTT; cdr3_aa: CASQKAMNTEAFF
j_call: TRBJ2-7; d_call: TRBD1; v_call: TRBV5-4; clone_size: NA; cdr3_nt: TGTGCCAGCAGCAGACAGGGGGCCGACGAGCAGTACTTC; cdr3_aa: CASSRQGADEQYF
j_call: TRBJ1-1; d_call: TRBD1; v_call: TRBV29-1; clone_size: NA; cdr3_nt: TGCAGCGTCGGACAGGGGCTGAACACTGAAGCTTTCTTT; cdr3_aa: CSVGQGLNTEAFF
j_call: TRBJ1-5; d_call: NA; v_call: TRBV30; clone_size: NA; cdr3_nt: TGTGCCTGGAGCCCCTCCGGGGCCGGTAACCAGCCCCAGCATTTT; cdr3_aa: CAWSPSGAGNQPQHF
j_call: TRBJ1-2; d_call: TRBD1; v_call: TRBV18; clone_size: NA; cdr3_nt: TGTGCCAGCTCACCACAAGGGACAGACCAAGTGGGCTACACCTTC; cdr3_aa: CASSPQGTDQVGYTF
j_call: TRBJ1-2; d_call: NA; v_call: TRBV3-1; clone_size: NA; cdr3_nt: TGTGCCAGCAGCCAAGGAGAGGGCATTGAACATGGCTACACCTTC; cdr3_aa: CASSQGEGIEHGYTF
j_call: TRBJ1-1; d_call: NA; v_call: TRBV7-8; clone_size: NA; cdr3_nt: TGTGCCAGCAGCCCGATCATAGGGCACAGCTTTTTGAACACTGAAGCTTTCTTT; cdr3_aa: CASSPIIGHSFLNTEAFF
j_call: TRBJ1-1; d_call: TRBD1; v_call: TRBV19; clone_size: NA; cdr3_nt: TGTGCCAGTAGTACCGGACAGGGCCCTGCCTTGAACACTGAAGCTTTCTTT; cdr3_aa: CASSTGQGPALNTEAFF
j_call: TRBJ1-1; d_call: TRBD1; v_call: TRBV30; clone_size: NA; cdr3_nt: TGTGCCTGGAGTGTACGGCCGACAGGGGGTAACACTGAAGCTTTCTTT; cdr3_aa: CAWSVRPTGGNTEAFF
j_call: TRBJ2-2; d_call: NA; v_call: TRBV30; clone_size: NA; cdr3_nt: TGTGCCGGGATAAAGGGGTCCAACACCGGGGAGCTGTTTTTT; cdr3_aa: CAGIKGSNTGELFF
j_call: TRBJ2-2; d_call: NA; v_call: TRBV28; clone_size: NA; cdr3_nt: TGTGCCAGCAGAAATCCAAGGGGGAACACCGGGGAGCTGTTTTTT; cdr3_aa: CASRNPRGNTGELFF
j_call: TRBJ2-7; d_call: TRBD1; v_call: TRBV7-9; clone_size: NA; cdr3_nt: TGTGCCAGCAGTGATACAGGGGGCGTACAGTACTTC; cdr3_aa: CASSDTGGVQYF
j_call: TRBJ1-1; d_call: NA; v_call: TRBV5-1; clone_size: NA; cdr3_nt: TGCGCCAGCAGCTTTACCGGGACGGCGAACACTGAAGCTTTCTTT; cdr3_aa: CASSFTGTANTEAFF
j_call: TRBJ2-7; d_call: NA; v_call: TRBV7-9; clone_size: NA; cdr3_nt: TGTGCCAGCAGGGGCCGGTCCTACGAGCAGTACTTC; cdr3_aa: CASRGRSYEQYF
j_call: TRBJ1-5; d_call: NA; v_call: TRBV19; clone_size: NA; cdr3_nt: TGTGCCAGCAAATACAGGGAGAGGGTCAATCAGCCCCAGCATTTT; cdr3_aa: CASKYRERVNQPQHF
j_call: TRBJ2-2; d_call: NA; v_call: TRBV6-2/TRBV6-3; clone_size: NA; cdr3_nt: TGTGCCAGCAGTTCTCGGACCCCTCGAGGCTCAGGGGAGCTGTTTTTT; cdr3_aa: CASSSRTPRGSGELFF
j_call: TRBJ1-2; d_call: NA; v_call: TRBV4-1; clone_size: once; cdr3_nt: TGCGCCAGCAGCCCCGTAAATGGGCAGACCTATGGCTACACCTTC; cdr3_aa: CASSPVNGQTYGYTF
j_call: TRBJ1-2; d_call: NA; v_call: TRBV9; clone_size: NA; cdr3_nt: TGTGCCAGCAGCGATCCCGGGGGGCTGTATGGCTACACCTTC; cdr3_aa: CASSDPGGLYGYTF
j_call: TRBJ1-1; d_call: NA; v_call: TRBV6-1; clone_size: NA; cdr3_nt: TGTGCCAGCAGTGAGCAGGGCCTAGCTTTCTTT; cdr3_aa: CASSEQGLAFF
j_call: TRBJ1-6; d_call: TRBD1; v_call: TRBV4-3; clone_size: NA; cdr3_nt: TGCGCCAGCAGCCAATGGGATCGGGCGAGACAGGGGGGATATTCACCCCTCCACTTT; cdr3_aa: CASSQWDRARQGGYSPLHF
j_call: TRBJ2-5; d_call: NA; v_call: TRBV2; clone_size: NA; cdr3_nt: TGTGCCAGCAGTGCGGGGGGCTCCCAAGAGACCCAGTACTTC; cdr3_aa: CASSAGGSQETQYF
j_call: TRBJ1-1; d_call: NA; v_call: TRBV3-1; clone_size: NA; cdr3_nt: TGTGCCAGCAGCGGGCAGCTGAACACTGAAGCTTTCTTT; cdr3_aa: CASSGQLNTEAFF
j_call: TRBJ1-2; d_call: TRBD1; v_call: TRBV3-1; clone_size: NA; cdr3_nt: TGTGCCAGCAGCCGGGACAGCCCGAACTATGGCTACACCTTC; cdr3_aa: CASSRDSPNYGYTF
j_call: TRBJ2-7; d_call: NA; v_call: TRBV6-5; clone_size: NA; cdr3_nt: TGTGCCAGCAGTTACTCGACGGCGGGAAGCTCCTACGAGCAGTACTTC; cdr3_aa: CASSYSTAGSSYEQYF
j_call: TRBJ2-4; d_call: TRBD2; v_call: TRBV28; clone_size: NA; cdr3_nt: TGTGCCAGCAGTTTTTCGGGGGGGGAAGCCAAAAACATTCAGTACTTC; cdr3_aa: CASSFSGGEAKNIQYF
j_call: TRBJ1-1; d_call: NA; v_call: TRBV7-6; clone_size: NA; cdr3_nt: TGTGCCAGCAGCCTCGGGATGGGCACTGAAGCTTTCTTT; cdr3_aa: CASSLGMGTEAFF
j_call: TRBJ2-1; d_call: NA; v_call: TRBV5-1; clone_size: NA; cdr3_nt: TGCGCCAGCAGGCCAGCCCACAGCTCCTACAATGAGCAGTTCTTC; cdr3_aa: CASRPAHSSYNEQFF
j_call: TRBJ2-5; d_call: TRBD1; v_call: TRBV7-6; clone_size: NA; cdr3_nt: TGTGCCAGCACCTCCGTAGGGGGCGAGACCCAGTACTTC; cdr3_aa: CASTSVGGETQYF
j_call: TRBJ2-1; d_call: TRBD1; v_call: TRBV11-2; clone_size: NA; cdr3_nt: TGTGCCAGCAACAGGGGGCAGGGCTCCTACAATGAGCAGTTCTTC; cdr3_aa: CASNRGQGSYNEQFF
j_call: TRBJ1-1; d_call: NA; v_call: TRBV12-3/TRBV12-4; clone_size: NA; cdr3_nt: TGTGCCAGCAGTTTTAACCTGGTGAACACTGAAGCTTTCTTT; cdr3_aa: CASSFNLVNTEAFF
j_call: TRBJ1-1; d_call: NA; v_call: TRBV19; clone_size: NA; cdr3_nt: TGTGCCAGTACCCTAAGGAACACTGAAGCTTTCTTT; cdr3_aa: CASTLRNTEAFF
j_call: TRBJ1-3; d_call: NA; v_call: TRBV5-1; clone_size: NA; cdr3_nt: TGCGCCAGCAGCTTGAGCGCAGGTCTAACTGGAAACACCATATATTTT; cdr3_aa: CASSLSAGLTGNTIYF
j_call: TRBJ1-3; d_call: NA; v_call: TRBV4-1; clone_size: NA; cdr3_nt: TGCGCCAGCAGCCAAGCCCATACCAAGGGAGGAAACACCATATATTTT; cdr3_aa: CASSQAHTKGGNTIYF
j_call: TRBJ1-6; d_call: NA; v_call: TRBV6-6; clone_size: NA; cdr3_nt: TGTGCCAGCAGTTCGCAGGGGCCTAATTCACCCCTCCACTTT; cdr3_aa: CASSSQGPNSPLHF